Given below is one T cell receptor beta chain in context. These data originate in a study of blood T cell repertoires in COVID-19. The CDR3 spans 12 residues. The germline V gene encodes CDR1 MDHEN and CDR2 SYDVKM. V dropped 8 bases and J dropped 4; count of bases not matched to a gene: 2. Authors' processing steps: Cell counts per sample came from amplifying reference gene primers. This table comes from immunoSEQ multiplex PCR, and its TCRdb copy is limited to in-frame clones, with some not included. V, J and clone size derive from that table, while D and trimming were established from the DNA sequence. This sample yields fewer than 250,000 clones, of which approximately 86% are seen a single time; around 1.5% belongs to the top ten.

The chain uses TRBV28 and TRBJ1-1; 9 positions match TRBD1. This TCR came from a woman aged 60-75 years who had recovered from COVID-19. The specimen sequenced was peripheral blood. The CDR3 DNA sequence: TGTGCCAGCGGACAGGGGCGCACTGAAGCTTTCTTT. It is translated as CASGQGRTEAFF.